A selection of T cell receptor beta chains follows, all from one sample in a study of blood T cell repertoires in COVID-19. Assay: immunoSEQ multiplex PCR; the TCRdb copy retains only in-frame clones and omits some. The sample has roughly 50,000 clones, over 65% seen once. What was sequenced was peripheral blood. The receptors here all came from a human donor in a cohort sampled during active COVID-19. CDR3s include the opening cysteine and the closing phenylalanine or tryptophan. Each record gives: D gene, J gene, V gene, clone size, CDR3 protein, CDR3 DNA. A D gene is named only where the DNA matches it firmly. The size field is filled for only some rows; it gives once, few, many or a size class.

NA,TRBJ1-2,TRBV5-1,NA,CASSSQGTGYTF,TGCGCCAGCAGCTCGCAGGGGACTGGCTACACCTTC
TRBD1,TRBJ2-6,TRBV19,NA,CASSIGAEGQGVLFGANVLTF,TGTGCCAGTAGTATAGGGGCGGAGGGACAGGGGGTACTCTTTGGGGCCAACGTCCTGACTTTC
NA,TRBJ1-5,TRBV11-2,NA,CASSLDLRQPQHF,TGTGCCAGCAGCTTAGATCTCAGGCAGCCCCAGCATTTT
NA,TRBJ1-6,TRBV7-2,NA,CASSLAPAGLNSPLHF,TGTGCCAGCAGCTTAGCCCCGGCGGGGTTGAATTCACCCCTCCACTTT
NA,TRBJ2-2,TRBV19,NA,CASSRLGYRNTGELFF,TGTGCCAGTAGTAGGCTTGGGTACAGAAACACCGGGGAGCTGTTTTTT
TRBD2,TRBJ2-5,TRBV30,NA,CAWKTGGVGTQYF,TGTGCCTGGAAGACGGGGGGGGTAGGGACCCAGTACTTC
TRBD1,TRBJ2-7,TRBV11-2,NA,CASSLESAGQGNEQYF,TGTGCCAGCAGCTTAGAGTCGGCGGGACAGGGGAACGAGCAGTACTTC
NA,TRBJ1-2,TRBV7-8,NA,CASSLVVSYGYTF,TGTGCCAGCAGCTTGGTGGTGAGCTATGGCTACACCTTC
NA,TRBJ1-5,TRBV28,NA,CASNTGDGPQHF,TGTGCCAGCAATACGGGGGACGGGCCCCAGCATTTT
NA,TRBJ1-2,TRBV7-2,NA,CASSLAGVYGYTF,TGTGCCAGCAGCTTAGCAGGAGTCTATGGCTACACCTTC
NA,TRBJ1-2,TRBV30,NA,CAWSRGGSYYGYTF,TGTGCCTGGAGTAGGGGGGGATCTTACTATGGCTACACCTTC
NA,TRBJ1-4,TRBV7-2,NA,CASSGTQGRGEKLFF,TGTGCCAGCAGCGGAACGCAGGGGAGGGGCGAAAAACTGTTTTTT
NA,TRBJ1-1,TRBV11-2,NA,CASSLMLGDEAFF,TGTGCCAGCAGCTTAATGTTGGGAGATGAAGCTTTCTTT
NA,TRBJ1-2,TRBV6-2/TRBV6-3,few,CASSSGGYTF,TGTGCCAGCAGTAGCGGTGGCTACACCTTC
NA,TRBJ1-2,TRBV7-2,NA,CASSLRAYGYTF,TGTGCCAGCAGCTTGAGGGCCTATGGCTACACCTTC
NA,TRBJ2-7,TRBV24-1,NA,CATSDLSGDEQYF,TGTGCCACCAGTGATTTGTCAGGGGACGAGCAGTACTTC
NA,TRBJ1-1,TRBV7-3,NA,CASSLQGGTEAFF,TGTGCCAGCAGCCTTCAAGGGGGCACTGAAGCTTTCTTT
NA,TRBJ1-2,TRBV19,NA,CASRTPGGVTF,TGTGCCAGTAGGACCCCCGGGGGGGTCACCTTC
NA,TRBJ2-7,TRBV5-1,NA,CASSTQGDSYEQYF,TGCGCCAGCAGCACACAAGGGGACTCCTACGAGCAGTACTTC
NA,TRBJ1-5,TRBV19,NA,CASSIAGQPQHF,TGTGCCAGTAGTATAGCTGGCCAGCCCCAGCATTTT
NA,TRBJ1-1,TRBV7-9,NA,CASSLARGGMAFF,TGTGCCAGCAGCTTAGCAAGAGGGGGAATGGCTTTCTTT
NA,TRBJ2-7,TRBV7-8,NA,CASSLRPRSSYEQYF,TGTGCCAGCAGCTTACGTCCTAGGAGCTCCTACGAGCAGTACTTC
NA,TRBJ1-2,TRBV19,NA,CASGPIRGGYTF,TGTGCCAGTGGTCCCATTCGAGGAGGCTACACCTTC
NA,TRBJ1-2,TRBV28,once,CASSTPAGSGNYGYTF,TGTGCCAGCAGCACGCCCGCAGGGTCTGGTAACTATGGCTACACCTTC
NA,TRBJ2-7,TRBV27,NA,CASSTPEGKAYEQYF,TGTGCCAGCAGTACCCCGGAGGGGAAAGCCTACGAGCAGTACTTC
TRBD1,TRBJ1-2,TRBV7-9,NA,CASSLAGRTGTDGYTF,TGTGCCAGCAGCTTAGCAGGGAGGACAGGGACGGATGGCTACACCTTC
TRBD1,TRBJ2-7,TRBV5-1,NA,CASSSYGQGAVYEQYF,TGCGCCAGCAGCTCGTATGGACAGGGGGCGGTATACGAGCAGTACTTC
NA,TRBJ1-1,TRBV5-4,NA,CASSFGVANTEAFF,TGTGCCAGCAGCTTCGGAGTAGCTAACACTGAAGCTTTCTTT
NA,TRBJ1-5,TRBV19,NA,CASSIGAISTQHF,TGTGCCAGTAGTATAGGAGCTATTTCGACCCAGCATTTT
NA,TRBJ2-5,TRBV4-1,NA,CASSQDRGTQYF,TGCGCCAGCAGCCAAGATAGGGGGACCCAGTACTTC
TRBD2,TRBJ2-7,TRBV19,NA,CASSPGLANSYEQYF,TGTGCCAGTAGTCCGGGACTAGCGAACTCCTACGAGCAGTACTTC
TRBD1,TRBJ1-4,TRBV5-4,NA,CASSSGTGREKLFF,TGTGCCAGCAGCTCGGGGACAGGGCGTGAAAAACTGTTTTTT